What follows is one TCR beta chain and its context. Its specificity is unknown. Assay used: immunoSEQ multiplex PCR; TCRdb lists only in-frame clones, some missing. This table has 70,000 to 85,000 clones, 80% to 90% appearing once. This sample stems from a study of OX40 agonist ivuxolimab in advanced cancers. The overall study: Patients were treated with intravenous ivuxolimab, dosed at 0.01 to 10 mg/kg and infused every 2 weeks. The study's findings and limits: Clones of CD4+ and CD8+ blood T cells grew by week 6 at doses of 0.1 to 3.0 mg/kg. People who partly responded at 0.1-3.0 mg/kg had some of the least clonal expansion seen.

Autoimmune disease history or systemic immunosuppression led to patient exclusion. The source material was CD4+ or CD8+ T cells sorted from blood, sampled in a trial of the OX40 agonist ivuxolimab. The TCR was taken from an adult with an advanced solid tumor such as melanoma, head and neck, liver or kidney cancer.

The CDR3 loop reads CASSQDRTYYGYTF. In DNA form, the CDR3 reads TGCGCCAGCAGCCAAGACAGGACCTACTATGGCTACACCTTC. J is TRBJ1-2 and V is TRBV4-1; D not certain. Germline-derived CDR1 and CDR2 are MGHRA and YSYEKL. Trimming left V 0 bases short and J 3 bases short, with 8 bases between. The CDR3 is 14 residues long.